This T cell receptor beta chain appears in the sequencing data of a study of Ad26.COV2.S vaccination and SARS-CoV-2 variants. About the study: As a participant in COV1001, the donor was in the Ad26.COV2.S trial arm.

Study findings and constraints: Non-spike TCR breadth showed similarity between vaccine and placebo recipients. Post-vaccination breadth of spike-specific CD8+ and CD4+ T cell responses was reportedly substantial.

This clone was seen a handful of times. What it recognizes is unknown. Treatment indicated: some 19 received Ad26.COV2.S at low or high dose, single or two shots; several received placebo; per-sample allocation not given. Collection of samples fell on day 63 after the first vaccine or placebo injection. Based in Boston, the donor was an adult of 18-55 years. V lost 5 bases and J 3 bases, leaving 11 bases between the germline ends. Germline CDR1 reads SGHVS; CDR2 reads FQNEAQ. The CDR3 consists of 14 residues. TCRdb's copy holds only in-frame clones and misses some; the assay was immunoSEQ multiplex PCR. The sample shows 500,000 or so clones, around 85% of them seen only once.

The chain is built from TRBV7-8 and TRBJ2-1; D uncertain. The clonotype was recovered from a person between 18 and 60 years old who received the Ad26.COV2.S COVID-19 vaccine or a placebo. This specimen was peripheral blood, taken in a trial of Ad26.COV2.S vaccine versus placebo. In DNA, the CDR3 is TGTGCCAGCAGCGACCGGACGGACTACAATGAGCAGTTCTTC. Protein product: CASSDRTDYNEQFF.